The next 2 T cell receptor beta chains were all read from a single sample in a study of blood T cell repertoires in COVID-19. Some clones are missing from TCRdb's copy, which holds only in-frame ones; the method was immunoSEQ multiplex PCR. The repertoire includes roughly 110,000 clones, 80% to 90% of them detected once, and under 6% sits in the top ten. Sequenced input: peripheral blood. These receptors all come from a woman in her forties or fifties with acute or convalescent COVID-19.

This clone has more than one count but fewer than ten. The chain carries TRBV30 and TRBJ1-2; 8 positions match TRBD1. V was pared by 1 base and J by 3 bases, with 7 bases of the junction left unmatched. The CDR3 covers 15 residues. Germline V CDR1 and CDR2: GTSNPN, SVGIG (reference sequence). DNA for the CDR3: TGTGCCTGGAGTGCTTTCGGACAGGGCGACTATGGCTACACCTTC. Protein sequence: CAWSAFGQGDYGYTF.

The CDR3 sequence: CASRDQLGGNTIYF. The CDR3 coding sequence is TGTGCCAGCAGAGACCAGCTAGGCGGAAACACCATATATTTT. This chain uses TRBV6-6 with TRBJ1-3; D unresolved. The CDR3 consists of 14 residues. Looked up from germline, CDR1 is MNHNY and CDR2 is SVGAGI (reference sequence). V lost 6 bases, J lost 4 bases, and 13 bases lay in between.